This TCR beta chain was recovered during a study of vaccination and CD4 T cells after COVID-19. Notes on this clonotype: No antigen is known for it.

Sequenced with the Oncomine TCR Beta short-read assay was DNA taken from cultured CD4+ T cells. TCRdb fed the PCR reads into MiXCR, producing one record per CDR3 protein. Of some 5,400 distinct CDR3 sequences in the sample, about two fifths are singletons; the top ten hold less than 45%. Germline CDR1 SGHTA, CDR2 FQGNSA. The CDR3 contains 13 residues. V trimming: 7 bases; J trimming: 8 bases; junction bases outside the gene matches: 2. The treatment here: roughly 11-day PBMC culture with coronavirus spike peptide pools or control peptides (ViraFEST assay). Those CD4+ T cells from the unexposed donor predate the COVID-19 pandemic (2011-2018).

Specimen: CD4+ T cells from blood, cultured in vitro. The sequence came from a human donor in good health. The genes are TRBV7-2 and TRBJ1-6, with 10 bases identical to TRBD1. The CDR3 spells CASKGQGYSPLHF. DNA of the CDR3: TGTGCCAGCAAGGGACAGGGGTATTCACCCCTCCACTTT.